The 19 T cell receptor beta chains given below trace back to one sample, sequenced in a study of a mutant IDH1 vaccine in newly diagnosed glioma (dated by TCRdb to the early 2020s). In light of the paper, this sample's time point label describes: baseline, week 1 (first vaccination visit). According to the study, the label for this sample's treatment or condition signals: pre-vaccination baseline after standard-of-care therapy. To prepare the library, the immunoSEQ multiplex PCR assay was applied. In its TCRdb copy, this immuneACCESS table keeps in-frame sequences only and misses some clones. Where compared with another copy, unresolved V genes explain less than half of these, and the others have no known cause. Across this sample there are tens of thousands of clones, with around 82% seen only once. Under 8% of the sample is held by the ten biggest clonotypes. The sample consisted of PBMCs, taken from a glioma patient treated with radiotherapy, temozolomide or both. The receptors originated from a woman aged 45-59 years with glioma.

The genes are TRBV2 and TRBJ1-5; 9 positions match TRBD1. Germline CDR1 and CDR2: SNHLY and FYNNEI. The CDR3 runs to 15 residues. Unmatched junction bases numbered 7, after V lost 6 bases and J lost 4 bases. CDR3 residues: CASRLRGQGNQPQHF. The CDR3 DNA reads TGTGCCAGCAGACTAAGGGGACAGGGAAATCAGCCCCAGCATTTT.

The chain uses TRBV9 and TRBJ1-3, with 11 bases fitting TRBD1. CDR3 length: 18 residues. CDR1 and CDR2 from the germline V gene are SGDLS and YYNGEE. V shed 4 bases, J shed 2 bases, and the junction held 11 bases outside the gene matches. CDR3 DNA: TGTGCCAGCAGCACCGGACAGGGGGCAGGGGAACCTGGAAACACCATATATTTT. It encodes CASSTGQGAGEPGNTIYF.

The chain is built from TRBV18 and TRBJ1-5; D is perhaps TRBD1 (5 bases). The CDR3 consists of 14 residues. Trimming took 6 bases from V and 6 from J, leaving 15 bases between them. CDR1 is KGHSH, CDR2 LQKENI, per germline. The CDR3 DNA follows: TGTGCCAGCTCTCTCGACTCCGGGGCTCAGCCCCAGCATTTT. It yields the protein CASSLDSGAQPQHF. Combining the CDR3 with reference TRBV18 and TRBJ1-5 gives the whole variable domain NAGVMQNPRHLVRRRGQEARLRCSPMKGHSHVYWYRQLPEEGLKFMVYLQKENIIDESGMPKERFSAEFPKEGPSILRIQQVVRGDSAAYFCASSLDSGAQPQHFGDGTRLSIL.

CDR3 loop: CASSPAPNYEQYF. The CDR3 region has the DNA TGTGCCAGCTCACCCGCGCCTAACTACGAGCAGTACTTC. The genes are TRBV18 and TRBJ2-7, with D hard to call. Germline CDR1 KGHSH, CDR2 LQKENI. CDR3 length: 13 amino acids. Between the trimmed V and J ends, which lost 3 bases and 3 bases, there was a span of 9 bases. Drawing the rest from reference TRBV18 and TRBJ2-7, the complete variable domain is NAGVMQNPRHLVRRRGQEARLRCSPMKGHSHVYWYRQLPEEGLKFMVYLQKENIIDESGMPKERFSAEFPKEGPSILRIQQVVRGDSAAYFCASSPAPNYEQYFGPGTRLTVT.

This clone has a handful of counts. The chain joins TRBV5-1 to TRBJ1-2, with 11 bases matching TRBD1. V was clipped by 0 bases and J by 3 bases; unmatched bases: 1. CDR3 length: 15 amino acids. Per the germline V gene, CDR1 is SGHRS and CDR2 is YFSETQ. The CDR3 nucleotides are TGCGCCAGCAGCTTGGGGACAGGGGGCGACTATGGCTACACCTTC. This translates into CASSLGTGGDYGYTF.

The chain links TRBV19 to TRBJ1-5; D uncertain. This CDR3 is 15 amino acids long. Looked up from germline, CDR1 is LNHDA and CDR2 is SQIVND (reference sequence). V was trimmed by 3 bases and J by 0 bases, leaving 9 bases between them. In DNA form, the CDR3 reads TGTGCCAGTAGTATTCCCGAGGATAGCAATCAGCCCCAGCATTTT. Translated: CASSIPEDSNQPQHF.

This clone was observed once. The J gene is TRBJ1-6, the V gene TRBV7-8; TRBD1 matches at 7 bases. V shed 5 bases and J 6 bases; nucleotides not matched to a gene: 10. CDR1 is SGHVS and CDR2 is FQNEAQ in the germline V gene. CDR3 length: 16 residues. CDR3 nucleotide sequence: TGTGCCAGCAGCCTAGGGGCCGGGACAGTTAATTCACCCCTCCACTTT. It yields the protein CASSLGAGTVNSPLHF.

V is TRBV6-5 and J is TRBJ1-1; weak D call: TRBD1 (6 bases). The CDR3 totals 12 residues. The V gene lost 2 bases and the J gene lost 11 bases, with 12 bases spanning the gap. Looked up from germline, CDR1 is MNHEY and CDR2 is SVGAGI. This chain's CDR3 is CASSYAQGRAFF. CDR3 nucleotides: TGTGCCAGCAGTTACGCACAGGGACGGGCTTTCTTT.

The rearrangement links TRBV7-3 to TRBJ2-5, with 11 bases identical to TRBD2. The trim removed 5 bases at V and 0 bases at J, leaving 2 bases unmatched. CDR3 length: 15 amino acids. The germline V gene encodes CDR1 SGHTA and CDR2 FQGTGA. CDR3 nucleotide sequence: TGTGCCAGCAGCGAGGGACTAGCGGACCAAGAGACCCAGTACTTC. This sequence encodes CASSEGLADQETQYF.

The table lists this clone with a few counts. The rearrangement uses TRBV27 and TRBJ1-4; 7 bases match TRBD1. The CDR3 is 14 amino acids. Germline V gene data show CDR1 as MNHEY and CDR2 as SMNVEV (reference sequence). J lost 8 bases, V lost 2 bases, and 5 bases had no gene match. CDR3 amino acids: CASSLHRGGEKLFF. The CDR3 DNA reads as TGTGCCAGCAGTTTACACAGGGGCGGAGAAAAACTGTTTTTT.

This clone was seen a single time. The CDR3 coding sequence is TGTGCCAGCTCCCCCCGGGACAGTGAAGCTTTCTTT. Protein product: CASSPRDSEAFF. The chain employs TRBV18 and TRBJ1-1; 7 bases map to TRBD1. Trimming at V came to 6 bases and at J to 7 bases, leaving 5 bases not matched to a gene. Germline values: CDR1 KGHSH, CDR2 LQKENI. The CDR3 runs to 12 residues.

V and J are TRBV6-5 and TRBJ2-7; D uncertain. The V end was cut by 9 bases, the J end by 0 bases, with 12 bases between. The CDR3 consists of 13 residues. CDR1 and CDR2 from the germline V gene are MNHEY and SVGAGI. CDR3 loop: CASGRSSSYEQYF. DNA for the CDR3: TGTGCCAGTGGTCGGTCTAGCTCCTACGAGCAGTACTTC.

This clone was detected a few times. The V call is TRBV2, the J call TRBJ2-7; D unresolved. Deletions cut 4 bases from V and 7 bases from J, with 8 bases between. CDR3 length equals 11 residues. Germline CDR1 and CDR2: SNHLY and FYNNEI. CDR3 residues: CASSVTTEQYF. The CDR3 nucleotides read TGTGCCAGCAGTGTGACGACTGAGCAGTACTTC.

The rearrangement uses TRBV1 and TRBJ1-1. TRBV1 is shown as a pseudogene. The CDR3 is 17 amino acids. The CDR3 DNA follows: TGCACCAGCAGTTTTTTCAGCACGGACGGCATGAACACTGAAGCTTTCTTT. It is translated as CTSSFFSTDGMNTEAFF.

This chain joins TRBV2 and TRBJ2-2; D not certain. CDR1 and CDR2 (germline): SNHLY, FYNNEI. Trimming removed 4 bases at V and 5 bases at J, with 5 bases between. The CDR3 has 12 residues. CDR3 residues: CASSVSTGELFF. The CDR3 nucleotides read TGTGCCAGCAGTGTCTCGACCGGGGAGCTGTTTTTT.

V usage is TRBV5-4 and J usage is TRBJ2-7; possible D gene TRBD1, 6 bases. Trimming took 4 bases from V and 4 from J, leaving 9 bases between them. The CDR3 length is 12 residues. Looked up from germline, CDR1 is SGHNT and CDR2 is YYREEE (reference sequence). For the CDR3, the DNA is TGTGCCAGCAGCGAAGACAGGTACGAGCAGTACTTC. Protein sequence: CASSEDRYEQYF. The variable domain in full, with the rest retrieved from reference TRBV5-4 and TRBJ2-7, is ETGVTQSPTHLIKTRGQQVTLRCSSQSGHNTVSWYQQALGQGPQFIFQYYREEENGRGNFPPRFSGLQFPNYSSELNVNALELDDSALYLCASSEDRYEQYFGPGTRLTVT.

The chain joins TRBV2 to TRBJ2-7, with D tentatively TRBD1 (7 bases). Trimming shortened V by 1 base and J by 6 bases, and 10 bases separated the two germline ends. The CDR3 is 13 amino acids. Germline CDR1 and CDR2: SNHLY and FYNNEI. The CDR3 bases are TGTGCCAGCAGTGAAGGTCAGGGGGGCGAGCAGTACTTC. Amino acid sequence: CASSEGQGGEQYF.

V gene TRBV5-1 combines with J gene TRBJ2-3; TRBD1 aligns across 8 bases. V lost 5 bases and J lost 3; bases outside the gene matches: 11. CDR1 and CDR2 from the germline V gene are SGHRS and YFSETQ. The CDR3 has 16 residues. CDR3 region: CASSLQGEQNTDTQYF. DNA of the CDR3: TGCGCCAGCAGTTTACAGGGGGAACAAAATACAGATACGCAGTATTTT. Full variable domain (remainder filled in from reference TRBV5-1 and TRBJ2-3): KAGVTQTPRYLIKTRGQQVTLSCSPISGHRSVSWYQQTPGQGLQFLFEYFSETQRNKGNFPGRFSGRQFSNSRSEMNVSTLELGDSALYLCASSLQGEQNTDTQYFGPGTRLTVL.

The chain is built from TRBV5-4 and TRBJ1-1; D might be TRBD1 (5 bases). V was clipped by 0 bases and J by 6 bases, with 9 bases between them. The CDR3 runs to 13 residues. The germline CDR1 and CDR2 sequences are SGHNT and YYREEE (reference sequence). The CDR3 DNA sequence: TGTGCCAGCAGCTTGGGTCCGGGGGCTGAAGCTTTCTTT. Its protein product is CASSLGPGAEAFF.